These 29 T cell receptor beta chains originate from one sample sequenced in a study of immune cell composition in non-small cell lung cancer (dated by TCRdb to between 2016 and 2019). The method was the immunoSEQ multiplex PCR assay. TCRdb retrieved this table from immuneACCESS and kept in-frame rearrangements only. Not all clones are present; in checked studies, unresolved V genes account for under half, and no reason is known for the remainder. This sample has roughly 15,000 clones in its table, and 77% of those were observed once. 9.8% of the sample lies in the top ten. Normal lung samples came from the same patient and consisted of non-adjacent lung tissue collected as far from the tumour as possible, at a distance of at least 3 cm. These data also formed part of another study, on CD4 T cells in lung cancer.

Sequenced sample: non-adjacent lung tissue. Every receptor here comes from a human donor with non-small cell lung cancer.

The rearrangement joins TRBV29-1 to TRBJ1-1; 7 positions agree with TRBD1. Unmatched junction bases numbered 7, after V lost 6 bases and J lost 0 bases. This CDR3 region has 14 residues. Germline V lookup: CDR1 SQVTM, CDR2 ANQGSEA. In DNA, the CDR3 is TGCAGCGTGTACAGGGGAGGGGTGAACACTGAAGCTTTCTTT. Translation: CSVYRGGVNTEAFF.

The gene calls are TRBV19 and TRBJ1-1; 7 nucleotides match TRBD1. V was pared by 6 bases and J by 0 bases, with 13 bases of the junction left unmatched. CDR1 LNHDA and CDR2 SQIVND come from the germline V gene (reference sequence). The CDR3 runs 17 residues. The CDR3 reads CASRTGERGAMNTEAFF. CDR3 coding DNA: TGTGCCAGTAGAACAGGGGAGCGGGGGGCGATGAACACTGAAGCTTTCTTT.

This sequence joins TRBV5-1 and TRBJ2-5; D is unclear. Trimming removed 0 bases at V and 2 bases at J, with 8 bases between. The CDR3 sequence is 14 residues long. CDR1 SGHRS and CDR2 YFSETQ come from the germline V gene. CDR3 protein: CASSLEQLQETQYF. The CDR3 DNA follows: TGCGCCAGCAGCTTGGAACAGCTTCAAGAGACCCAGTACTTC.

J is TRBJ1-4 and V is TRBV5-1; 7 bases match TRBD1. V shed 0 bases, J shed 5 bases, and the junction held 4 bases outside the gene matches. The CDR3 totals 15 residues. Germline CDR1 SGHRS, CDR2 YFSETQ. This CDR3 is CASSLEGGGNEKLFF. The CDR3 DNA sequence: TGCGCCAGCAGCTTGGAAGGGGGCGGAAATGAAAAACTGTTTTTT.

J is TRBJ2-1 and V is TRBV7-2; D is tentatively TRBD1 or TRBD2 (5 bases each). The CDR3 sequence is 15 residues long. V lost 1 base, J lost 4 bases, and 11 bases lay in between. CDR1 SGHTA and CDR2 FQGNSA come from the germline V gene. CDR3 in amino acids: CASSLVWGSYNEQFF. The DNA of the CDR3 is TGTGCCAGCAGCTTAGTTTGGGGGTCATACAATGAGCAGTTCTTC.

J is TRBJ1-1 and V is TRBV5-6, with D hard to call. Germline V CDR1 and CDR2: SGHDT, YYEEEE. This CDR3 is 10 amino acids long. Trimming cost V 7 bases and J 11 bases, with 12 bases left between them. In DNA, the CDR3 is TGTGCCAGCGGGCCCCCCCGGGCTTTCTTT. It encodes CASGPPRAFF.

The chain uses TRBV4-3 and TRBJ2-1, with D perhaps matching TRBD2 (5 bases). V was clipped by 1 base and J by 10 bases, with 17 bases between them. CDR1 and CDR2 (germline): LGHNA, YSLEER. This CDR3 region has 15 residues. CDR3 in amino acids: CASSQVPTRPGEQFF. In nucleotides, the CDR3 is TGCGCCAGCAGCCAAGTCCCGACTCGCCCGGGGGAGCAGTTCTTC.

The chain recombines TRBV7-9 with TRBJ1-2; 7 nucleotides align to TRBD1. Germline V CDR1 and CDR2: SEHNR, FQNEAQ (reference sequence). The ends lost 4 bases at V and 2 bases at J; junction bases unmatched: 10. The CDR3 is 16 residues long. In nucleotides, the CDR3 is TGTGCCAGCAGCTCCCGAGACAGGGTGGGAAACTATGGCTACACCTTC. Protein: CASSSRDRVGNYGYTF.

This CDR3 reads CAAARGWHFTDTQYF. Written as DNA, the CDR3 is TGTGCCGCAGCGCGGGGGTGGCACTTCACAGATACGCAGTATTTT. The rearrangement joins TRBV5-8 to TRBJ2-3, with 7 bases matching TRBD2. Germline CDR1 is SGHTS and CDR2 is YDEGEE. The trim removed 10 bases at V and 2 bases at J, leaving 13 bases unmatched. The CDR3 runs 15 residues.

The table lists this clone with a few counts. This chain links TRBV6-6 with TRBJ2-1, with 11 positions matching TRBD2. Germline assignment: CDR1 MNHNY and CDR2 SVGAGI (reference sequence). Unmatched junction bases numbered 6, after V lost 11 bases and J lost 3 bases. The CDR3 runs to 14 residues. CDR3 nucleotides: TGTGCCGGAGGTAGCGGGGGGGACTACAATGAGCAGTTCTTC. Translating it yields CAGGSGGDYNEQFF.

This sequence joins TRBV5-6 and TRBJ1-2; D unclear. CDR3 length equals 13 residues. The ends were cut back, 1 base at V and 7 bases at J, with 11 bases in the middle. Germline CDR1 SGHDT, CDR2 YYEEEE. The DNA for the CDR3 is TGTGCCAGCAGCTTGTCCCCCAGTGGTGGCTACACCTTC. Its translation is CASSLSPSGGYTF.

This clone has a single count. The V call is TRBV11-3, the J call TRBJ2-2; D tentatively fits TRBD1 or TRBD2 (5 bases each). V lost 2 bases to trimming and J lost 2 bases, with 9 bases between them. Germline lookup yields CDR1 SGHNT and CDR2 YENEEA. The CDR3 has 15 amino acids. CDR3 residues: CASSLSRDNTGELFF. CDR3 nucleotides: TGTGCCAGCAGCTTAAGCCGGGACAACACCGGGGAGCTGTTTTTT.

This chain uses TRBV18 with TRBJ1-1; D may be TRBD1 (6 bases). Per the germline V gene, CDR1 is KGHSH and CDR2 is LQKENI. The CDR3 length is 15 residues. The V end lost 2 bases, the J end lost 3 bases, and 13 bases lay between the germline ends. As DNA, the CDR3 is TGTGCCAGCTCACCAAATTTGGGGGGGCACACTGAAGCTTTCTTT. It is translated as CASSPNLGGHTEAFF.

This clone appeared once. A junction boundary mismatches the germline segment, possibly from a read error. The V gene is TRBV7-3, the J gene TRBJ2-7; 9 bases fit TRBD1. Germline values: CDR1 SGHTA, CDR2 FQGTGA. The CDR3 is made up of 13 amino acids. The CDR3 sequence is CASSLTGGDEQYF. The DNA for the CDR3 is TGTGCCAGCAGCCTAACAGGGGGCGACGAGCAGTACTTC.

This chain connects TRBV19 to TRBJ1-5; TRBD1 matches 7 bases. Trimming took 3 bases from V and 6 from J; bases not matched to a gene: 5. This CDR3 region has 14 residues. Germline lookup yields CDR1 LNHDA and CDR2 SQIVND (reference sequence). CDR3 DNA: TGTGCCAGTAGTATTAGGGGGCGGGGTCAGCCCCAGCATTTT. Residues: CASSIRGRGQPQHF.

The rearrangement joins TRBV28 to TRBJ1-5; D is uncertain. The germline CDR1 and CDR2 sequences are MDHEN and SYDVKM. The CDR3 runs 12 residues. The V gene lost 6 bases and the J gene lost 6 bases, with 9 bases spanning the gap. In DNA form, the CDR3 reads TGTGCCAGCAGGGTCTCTAGTCAGCCCCAGCATTTT. Amino acids: CASRVSSQPQHF.

This clone was picked up one time. The chain is built from TRBV5-1 and TRBJ1-1; D is perhaps TRBD1 (6 bases). Germline V gene sequence: CDR1 SGHRS, CDR2 YFSETQ. The CDR3 spans 14 residues. Trimming removed 4 bases at V and 0 bases at J, with 10 bases between. In nucleotides, the CDR3 is TGCGCCAGCAGCCCCGACAGGATGAACACTGAAGCTTTCTTT. Amino acids: CASSPDRMNTEAFF.

V is TRBV11-3 and J is TRBJ2-3; 14 bases map to TRBD2. V lost 4 bases, J lost 2 bases, and 5 bases stayed unmatched. Germline loops: CDR1 SGHNT, CDR2 YENEEA. The CDR3 totals 17 residues. For the CDR3, the DNA is TGTGCCAGCAGCTCAGGGACTAGCGGGGGTACCACAGATACGCAGTATTTT. As protein: CASSSGTSGGTTDTQYF.

The V and J genes are TRBV19 and TRBJ1-5; TRBD1 is a possible D gene (5 bases). CDR1 is LNHDA and CDR2 is SQIVND in the germline V gene (reference sequence). The CDR3 length is 17 residues. V lost 4 bases to trimming and J lost 3 bases, with 19 bases between them. For the CDR3, the DNA is TGTGCCAGTAGTAATACAGGTGGCCGGAGTCCCAATCAGCCCCAGCATTTT. Translation: CASSNTGGRSPNQPQHF.

This chain connects TRBV18 to TRBJ2-1, with D possibly TRBD1 on 6 matching bases. The V end lost 3 bases, the J end lost 7 bases, and 7 bases lay between the germline ends. Germline V gene lookup returns CDR1 KGHSH and CDR2 LQKENI. The CDR3 runs 12 residues. The CDR3: CASSPTGNEQFF. As DNA, the CDR3 is TGTGCCAGCTCACCGACAGGAAATGAGCAGTTCTTC.

J is TRBJ1-1 and V is TRBV7-9; D not resolved. Germline V CDR1 and CDR2: SEHNR, FQNEAQ (reference sequence). CDR3 length equals 15 residues. Trimming took off 2 bases at V and 3 bases at J, with 13 bases between the two ends. The CDR3 DNA reads TGTGCCAGCAGCTTAAGCAGCCGGGGTTACACTGAAGCTTTCTTT. Translated: CASSLSSRGYTEAFF.

V usage is TRBV9 and J usage is TRBJ2-3; D call uncertain. V was pared by 1 base and J by 6 bases, with 12 bases between. CDR1 and CDR2 (germline): SGDLS, YYNGEE. The CDR3 consists of 14 residues. The chain's CDR3 is CASSVQSLGDTQYF. The CDR3 DNA sequence: TGTGCCAGCAGCGTACAGTCCTTAGGGGATACGCAGTATTTT.

This rearrangement joins TRBV5-6 to TRBJ2-1, with 9 nucleotides matching TRBD1. The trim removed 0 bases at V and 4 bases at J, leaving 5 bases unmatched. Germline assignment: CDR1 SGHDT and CDR2 YYEEEE. The CDR3 totals 16 residues. In DNA, the CDR3 is TGTGCCAGCAGCTTGGAGAAGGGACAGGGTTACAATGAGCAGTTCTTC. It specifies CASSLEKGQGYNEQFF.

Comment on this clone: A junction boundary mismatches the germline segment, possibly from a read error. The CDR3 loop is CASSLESGGTNTQYF. CDR3 sequence (DNA): TGTGCCAGCAGTCTAGAATCCGGGGGCACAAATACGCAGTATTTT. This chain links TRBV7-9 with TRBJ2-3, with D perhaps being TRBD1 or TRBD2 (6 bases each). Germline values: CDR1 SEHNR, CDR2 FQNEAQ (reference sequence). The CDR3 has 15 amino acids.

The V gene is TRBV6-1, the J gene TRBJ1-4; TRBD1 aligns across 8 bases. V dropped 3 bases and J dropped 8; count of bases not matched to a gene: 5. The germline CDR1 and CDR2 sequences are MNHNS and SASEGT. The CDR3 length is 14 residues. The CDR3, as DNA: TGTGCCAGCAGTGAGGACAGGGCGGGGGAAAAACTGTTTTTT. Translating it yields CASSEDRAGEKLFF.

This chain joins TRBV2 and TRBJ2-5, with TRBD1 matching over 10 bases. This CDR3 is built from 15 residues. Germline values: CDR1 SNHLY, CDR2 FYNNEI. V gave up 5 bases and J gave up 4 bases; unmatched junction bases: 7. This chain's CDR3 is CASSPDRGRPETQYF. The CDR3 DNA is TGTGCCAGCAGTCCCGACAGGGGGCGTCCAGAGACCCAGTACTTC.

The chain is built from TRBV19 and TRBJ2-5; weak D call: TRBD1 (5 bases). The CDR3 length is 11 residues. Germline V gene lookup returns CDR1 LNHDA and CDR2 SQIVND (reference sequence). Trimming pared 5 bases from V and 4 bases from J, leaving 5 bases between. The chain's CDR3 is CASSGAETQYF. DNA of the CDR3: TGTGCCAGTAGTGGGGCAGAGACCCAGTACTTC.

This chain connects TRBV2 to TRBJ2-3; TRBD2 aligns across 8 bases. CDR3 length equals 14 residues. Germline-derived CDR1 and CDR2 are SNHLY and FYNNEI. Trimming cost V 4 bases and J 5 bases; bases outside gene matches: 5. In DNA form, the CDR3 reads TGTGCCAGCAGTGGTAGCGGGGCCCGAGATACGCAGTATTTT. The encoded protein is CASSGSGARDTQYF.

This clone has just one count. The rearrangement uses TRBV28 and TRBJ2-1; a weak D match, TRBD2 (6 bases). The germline V gene encodes CDR1 MDHEN and CDR2 SYDVKM. CDR3 size: 13 residues. The V gene lost 6 bases and the J gene lost 7 bases, with 13 bases spanning the gap. The CDR3 loop reads CASRTSGLNEQFF. CDR3 in DNA: TGTGCCAGCAGGACCAGCGGGCTTAATGAGCAGTTCTTC.